This T cell receptor (beta chain) was identified in a study of cytomegalovirus exposure and HLA in healthy donors listed by TCRdb under 2017. In the study overall: According to an earlier analysis of a few hundred of the donors, about 190 million T cells yielded 95 million to 140 million unique TCR beta sequences and 276 Gb of sequence data. Roughly 300 gigabases of sequencing data and some 85 million unique TCR sequences were included in an early release covering about 700 HLA-typed donors. Among the roughly 400 genotyped donors, approximately 82% belonged to the genetic ancestry cluster associated with self-reported Caucasian donors. The study aimed to test whether signatures of past pathogen exposure could be identified by cataloging public T cell receptors. The study used immunosequencing to profile the T cell repertoires of more than 650 subjects and linked those repertoires to cytomegalovirus serostatus. Along with the 666-subject first cohort, a separate validation cohort of over a hundred different subjects was used. To predict cytomegalovirus infection status, the study combined high-throughput TCR immunosequencing, statistical association of individual TCRs with disease status, and machine learning. A later analysis re-analyzed previously published TCR beta repertoires from 660 or so donors and added high-resolution HLA genotyping to study TCR occurrence patterns. In the later analysis, no new phenotypic data were used to find candidate immune exposures; instead, reliance was placed on TCR beta sequences and their occurrence across donors. In an earlier analysis of about 590 of the donors, high-throughput TCR beta sequencing was used to judge whether each TCR beta V gene segment behaved as functional or pseudogenic. Alongside the repertoire data, information on donor age, sex, ethnicity and CMV serostatus was compiled. In a later genetic analysis, genome-wide SNP genotypes for about 65% of the 666 donors were used, and that subset was treated as a discovery cohort. All discovery cohort repertoires had been generated on a single sequencing platform. HLA typing included class I and class II loci at four-digit resolution. The number of typed donors differed by locus: about 620-640 for A, B, C, DRB1 and DQB1; 522 for DQA1; 606 for DPA1; and roughly 490 for DPB1. Because of strong linkage in the cohort, 4 to 6 DR-DQ haplotypes were treated as single units for association and clustering. Among roughly 400 genotyped donors of the cohort, an average of roughly 230,000 unique TCR beta nucleotide sequences was sequenced per donor, of which about 19% were non-productive. The study at large found these results: When HLA alleles, especially DR and DQ, strongly co-occurred, attributing TCR associations to individual alleles was difficult. HLA typing was unavailable for some donors at each locus, so association tests used only the typed subset. Cytomegalovirus status was reported to be diagnosed by the classifier with high specificity and sensitivity in both the original and validation cohorts. A later genetic analysis reported fewer N-insertions in productive TCRs among donors in an Asian-associated ancestry cluster than the roughly 700-donor mean. The study gave a list of 150 to 200 TCR beta chains associated with cytomegalovirus. Several of the top co-occurrence clusters appeared to be linked to parvovirus B19, influenza, CMV and Epstein-Barr virus, according to a later analysis. A further reported finding was that TCR beta sequences accurately predicted the HLA-A and HLA-B alleles for most subjects in the first cohort. A group of highly shared sequence variants was considered likely to be a technical artifact of the sequencing pipeline. Because counts were too low, roughly 18 rarely observed V segments, including chromosome 9 orphons, were left out of the earlier analysis of some 600 of the donors. Three of the identified cytomegalovirus-associated TCR beta chains were confirmed in vitro to be specific for cytomegalovirus antigens. The authors suggested that the approach could potentially be generalized to other disease states and immunological phenotypes. In a later analysis, the rate of TCR association differed among HLA loci, with DRB1 alleles having the most associated TCRs and HLA-C alleles having the fewest. In a later analysis, HLA-associated TCR beta chains were found to be more clonally expanded and to have lower generation probabilities than equally common non-associated chains. At a false discovery rate of 0.05, a later analysis linked 15,000 to 20,000 TCR beta sequences to specific HLA alleles. Most TCR sequences were observed very rarely across donors, whereas some public TCRs were present in many individuals. Because the 87-base-pair reads could not distinguish some IMGT-functional V segments, including TRBV6-2 and TRBV6-3, those segments were excluded. In this cohort, only TCR beta chains were sequenced, and detectable features were limited by the absence of alpha or paired-chain data. A later genetic analysis associated a missense DCLRE1C variant with V-gene and J-gene trimming of TCR beta chains, and an independent cohort replicated the association. Correlated functional status among segregating V segments might be attributable to linkage disequilibrium, but an unknown experimental factor could not be ruled out. In an earlier analysis of some 640 of the donors, most TCR beta V segments were observed in productive rearrangements about 87% or about 30% of the time, broadly matching IMGT annotations. Sequencing depth was assumed to be roughly uniform across donors in the presence/absence analyses, though that assumption may not hold. Most CMV-associated TCR beta chains appeared to be HLA-restricted in a later analysis, and the HLA associations seemed to be driven largely by CMV exposure. For the cohort, immune exposure information was limited to CMV serostatus.

Receptor amplification or capture employed the immunoSEQ multiplex PCR assay. For the multiplex PCR, a mixture combining 60 forward primers for TCR Vbeta segments and 13 reverse primers for TCR Jbeta segments was used. The CDR3 region of rearranged TCR beta genes was amplified from genomic DNA by a multiplex PCR assay. On the Illumina HiSeq System, the amplified TCR beta libraries were sequenced as 87-base-pair reads. On the authors' methods: A later analysis tallied approximately 87 million unique TCR beta chains across the 666 repertoires, and approximately 9.9 million of those chains were shared by two or more donors. To remove PCR and sequencing errors, raw reads were error-corrected and collapsed into unique sequences using a nearest-neighbor algorithm that merged closely related sequences. Alignment of CDR3 sequences to IMGT reference sequences was used to assign V, D and J gene segments. Each retained sequence needed at least a six-nucleotide match to both a V gene segment and a J gene segment. Rearrangements were classified as productive when the CDR3 lacked stop codons and remained in frame with V and J, and all other rearrangements were classified as non-productive. Following IMGT convention, CDR3 was defined as the stretch from the second conserved V-encoded cysteine to the conserved J-encoded phenylalanine. Sequences without an unambiguous match to a single V gene segment were excluded from the earlier analysis of approximately 560 of the donors. An earlier analysis of a few hundred of the donors classified V segments as functional when productive rearrangements were above 56.7% and as segregating when the standard deviation between donors was above 5%. A statistical classification framework was built for diagnosing cytomegalovirus status from the catalog of TCR beta chain sequences. In a later analysis, TCR nucleotide sequences were compared against IMGT/GENE-DB human TR gene sequences so that V and J genes could be assigned. The TCRdist pipeline was used in a later analysis to assign CDR3 sequences and most-parsimonious VDJ recombination scenarios. In a later analysis, each TCR beta chain was defined by its CDR3 amino acid sequence together with its V-gene family, and reads without a unique V-gene family were excluded. To address suspected cross-contamination and a sequencing artifact, a later analysis removed approximately 600 highly shared, low-generation-probability nucleotide sequences. In a later analysis, a clonal expansion index for each public chain was calculated from normalized within-repertoire ranks of inferred template counts. In a later analysis, generation probabilities were computed using a VDJ recombination model fitted to out-of-frame rearrangements, and the results were checked against IGoR. In a later analysis, TCR-TCR, TCR-HLA and TCR-CMV co-occurrence was scored with hypergeometric tests, and a repertoire-size bias correction was applied to TCR pairs. To estimate false discovery rates, a later analysis permuted the HLA or CMV assignments 20 times. In a later analysis, co-occurring TCRs were grouped using DBSCAN, with TCRdist sequence similarity added in when clustering inside HLA-allele-positive subsets. Repertoires with fewer than 30,000 or more than 120,000 public chains, plus five repertoires with anomalous nucleotide sharing, were excluded from co-occurrence clustering. Here the immuneACCESS table is served through TCRdb, limited to in-frame sequences with V and J called. Missing clones are a known gap in these copies; in checked studies unresolved V genes cover under half, and the rest lacks a known reason. V and J calls and clone size are those listed in that table; D and trimming were worked out from the DNA. The sample contains about 150,000 clones, roughly 86% of them found a single time. The ten largest clones take up more than 0.5% of the sample.

The cohort comprised some 730 healthy bone marrow donors. At the time of sampling, every cohort member was nominally healthy, though immune exposures that went unrecorded were likely present. The donor tested CMV seronegative and was one of the 352 seronegative cohort members. A peripheral blood sample was provided by each donor, and peripheral blood mononuclear cells were used for TCR beta sequencing. The Qiagen DNeasy Blood Extraction Kit was used to extract genomic DNA from the blood cell samples. As concerns this clone: This receptor's antigen is unknown. Base quality data are lacking; no much larger clone is found one base away.

Per the germline V gene, SGHRS is the CDR1 and YFSETQ is the CDR2. The CDR3 covers 14 residues, taking in both the cysteine and the phenylalanine. Only the CDR3 DNA is retained, 42 bases long and in frame from the first base. V is shortened by 4 bases, J by 5 bases, and the region joining them spans 16 bases. This clonotype was obtained from a woman aged 40 to 49 in good health and CMV-seronegative. The sequencing sample was made of PBMCs. The chain is encoded by TRBV5-1 joined to TRBJ2-7; TRBD2 might be the D gene, on 5 matching bases. The CDR3 has the sequence CASSPSFAEDEQYF. The DNA sequence is TGCGCCAGCAGCCCGTCTTTTGCGGAGGACGAGCAGTACTTC.